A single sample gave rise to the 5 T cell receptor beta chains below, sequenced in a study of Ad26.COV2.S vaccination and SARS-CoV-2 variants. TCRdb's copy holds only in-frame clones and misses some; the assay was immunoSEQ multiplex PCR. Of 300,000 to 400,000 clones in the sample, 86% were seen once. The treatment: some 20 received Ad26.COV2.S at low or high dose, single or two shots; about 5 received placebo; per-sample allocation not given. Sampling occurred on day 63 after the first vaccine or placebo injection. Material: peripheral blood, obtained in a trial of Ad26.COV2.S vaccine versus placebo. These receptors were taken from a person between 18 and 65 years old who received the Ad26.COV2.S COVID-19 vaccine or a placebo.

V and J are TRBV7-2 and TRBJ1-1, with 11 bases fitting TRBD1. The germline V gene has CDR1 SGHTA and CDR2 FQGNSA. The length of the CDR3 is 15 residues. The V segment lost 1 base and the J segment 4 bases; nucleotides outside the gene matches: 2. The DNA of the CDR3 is TGTGCCAGCAGCTTAGGGGACAGGGGGGGCACTGAAGCTTTCTTT. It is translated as CASSLGDRGGTEAFF.

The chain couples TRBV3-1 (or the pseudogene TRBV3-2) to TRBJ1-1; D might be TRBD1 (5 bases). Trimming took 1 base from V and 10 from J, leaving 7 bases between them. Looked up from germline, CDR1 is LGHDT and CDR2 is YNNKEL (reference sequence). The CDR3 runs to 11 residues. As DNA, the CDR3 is TGTGCCAGCAGCCAAGGGCAGGGAGCTTTCTTT. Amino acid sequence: CASSQGQGAFF.

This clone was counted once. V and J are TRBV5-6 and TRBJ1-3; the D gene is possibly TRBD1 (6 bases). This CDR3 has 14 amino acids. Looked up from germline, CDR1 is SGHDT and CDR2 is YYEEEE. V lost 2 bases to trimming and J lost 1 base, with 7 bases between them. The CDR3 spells CASSLGGSGNTIYF. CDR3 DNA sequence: TGTGCCAGCAGCTTAGGGGGGTCTGGAAACACCATATATTTT.

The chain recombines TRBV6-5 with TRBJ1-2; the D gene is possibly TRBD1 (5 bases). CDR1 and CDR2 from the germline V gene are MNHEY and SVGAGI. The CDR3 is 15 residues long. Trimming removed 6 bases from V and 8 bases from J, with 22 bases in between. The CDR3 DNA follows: TGTGCCAGCAGACCCACCCTAGGGGAGGGTCTCGGCTACACCTTC. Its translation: CASRPTLGEGLGYTF.

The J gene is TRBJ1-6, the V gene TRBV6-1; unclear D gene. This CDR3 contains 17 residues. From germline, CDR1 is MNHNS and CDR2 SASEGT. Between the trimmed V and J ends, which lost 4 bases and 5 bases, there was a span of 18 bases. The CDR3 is CASSGSQVWVHNSPLHF. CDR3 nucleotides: TGTGCCAGCAGTGGCTCACAAGTTTGGGTCCATAATTCACCCCTCCACTTT.